Listed below are T cell receptor beta chains from one sample, sequenced in a study of blood T cells in healthy people across ages. MiXCR, run by TCRdb on the 5' RACE reads, gives a single entry per CDR3 protein. This sample has 540,000 or so distinct CDR3 sequences, with around 50% found just once. The sequenced material came from blood. These TCRs come from a man at least 80 years old in good health. Each CDR3 is given with its conserved first and last residue. The D gene is left open where the match is weak. Not all rows give a size; the values are once, few, many and, for expanded clones, a class.

D: TRBD2; V: TRBV27; size: few; J: TRBJ2-3; CDR3: CASMVLAGRSTDTQYF; DNA: TGTGCCAGCATGGTCCTAGCGGGACGTTCCACAGATACGCAGTATTTT
D: -; V: TRBV20-1; size: -; J: TRBJ2-1; CDR3: CSARVGRTGVVYNEQFF; DNA: TGCAGTGCTAGAGTAGGACGGACGGGAGTGGTCTACAATGAGCAGTTCTTC
D: -; V: TRBV4-3; size: few; J: TRBJ2-3; CDR3: CASSQDAGTDTQYF; DNA: TGCGCCAGCAGCCAAGACGCGGGCACAGATACGCAGTATTTT
D: -; V: TRBV5-1; size: -; J: TRBJ2-6; CDR3: CASSTDSLGANVPTF; DNA: TGCGCCAGCAGCACGGACAGTCTTGGGGCCAACGTCCCGACTTTC
D: -; V: TRBV4-3; size: -; J: TRBJ2-1; CDR3: CASSQDKVAVREQFF; DNA: TGCGCCAGCAGCCAAGATAAGGTAGCGGTACGAGAGCAGTTCTTC
D: -; V: TRBV20-1; size: -; J: TRBJ2-1; CDR3: CSARDEPYQETQFF; DNA: TGCAGTGCTAGAGATGAACCTTACCAAGAGACCCAGTTCTTC
D: TRBD2; V: TRBV6-4; size: -; J: TRBJ2-3; CDR3: CASSVFSGGTPDTQYF; DNA: TGTGCCAGCAGTGTTTTCAGCGGGGGGACCCCGGATACGCAGTATTTT
D: -; V: TRBV5-1; size: -; J: TRBJ2-1; CDR3: CASSSLARDNNEQFF; DNA: TGCGCCAGCAGCTCACTAGCCAGAGATAACAATGAGCAGTTCTTC
D: -; V: TRBV6-6; size: many; J: TRBJ1-1; CDR3: CASRVMNTEAFF; DNA: TGTGCCTCCAGGGTCATGAACACTGAAGCTTTCTTT
D: -; V: TRBV20-1; size: many; J: TRBJ2-3; CDR3: CSARKPTGTDTQYF; DNA: TGCAGTGCTAGGAAGCCCACTGGCACAGATACGCAGTATTTT
D: TRBD1; V: TRBV5-6; size: many; J: TRBJ2-7; CDR3: CASSWGQFYEQYF; DNA: TGTGCCAGCAGCTGGGGACAGTTCTACGAGCAGTACTTC
D: -; V: TRBV6-5; size: -; J: TRBJ2-1; CDR3: CASSYSTSGRGNSEQFF; DNA: TGTGCCAGCAGTTACTCGACTAGTGGGAGGGGGAACAGTGAGCAGTTCTTC
D: -; V: TRBV20-1; size: -; J: TRBJ2-4; CDR3: CSARDRTYSDEQYF; DNA: TGCAGTGCTAGAGATCGCACCTACAGCGATGAGCAGTACTTC
D: -; V: TRBV7-2; size: -; J: TRBJ1-2; CDR3: CASSLGAGAQLANYGYTF; DNA: TGTGCCAGCAGCTTAGGGGCAGGGGCCCAGTTAGCTAACTATGGCTACACCTTC
D: -; V: TRBV20-1; size: few; J: TRBJ2-5; CDR3: CSATRPARRSETQYF; DNA: TGCAGTGCTACCAGGCCGGCGAGGAGATCTGAGACCCAGTACTTC
D: TRBD2; V: TRBV29-1; size: -; J: TRBJ2-1; CDR3: CSGLSGRRGNEQFF; DNA: TGCAGCGGCCTTAGCGGGAGACGGGGGAATGAGCAGTTCTTC
D: -; V: TRBV12-3/TRBV12-4; size: few; J: TRBJ2-1; CDR3: CASSFEAGLNEQFF; DNA: TGTGCCAGCAGTTTTGAGGCGGGGTTGAATGAGCAGTTCTTC
D: -; V: TRBV30; size: -; J: TRBJ2-7; CDR3: CAWEAARYEQYF; DNA: TGTGCCTGGGAGGCGGCCCGCTACGAGCAGTACTTC
D: -; V: TRBV9; size: -; J: TRBJ2-7; CDR3: CASSVASFDEQYF; DNA: TGTGCCAGCAGCGTAGCGTCGTTCGACGAGCAGTACTTC
D: TRBD2; V: TRBV5-5; size: few; J: TRBJ2-1; CDR3: CASSFKREGRDEQFF; DNA: TGTGCCAGCAGCTTTAAGCGGGAGGGCCGGGATGAGCAGTTCTTC
D: -; V: TRBV2; size: -; J: TRBJ1-2; CDR3: CASSVRREDGYTF; DNA: TGTGCCAGCAGTGTTCGACGGGAGGATGGCTACACCTTC
D: -; V: TRBV5-1; size: -; J: TRBJ2-5; CDR3: CASSWTGQETQYF; DNA: TGCGCCAGCAGCTGGACGGGACAAGAGACCCAGTACTTC
D: -; V: TRBV4-3; size: once; J: TRBJ2-1; CDR3: CASAWGAGNNEQFF; DNA: TGCGCCAGCGCCTGGGGGGCGGGAAACAATGAGCAGTTCTTC
D: -; V: TRBV11-1; size: -; J: TRBJ2-7; CDR3: CASSLAASEGYEQYF; DNA: TGTGCCAGCAGCTTAGCGGCTAGCGAGGGCTACGAGCAGTACTTC
D: -; V: TRBV6-6; size: -; J: TRBJ1-2; CDR3: CASSYSQGNYGYTF; DNA: TGTGCCAGCAGTTACTCGCAGGGTAACTATGGCTACACCTTC
D: TRBD2; V: TRBV27; size: few; J: TRBJ2-1; CDR3: CASSLGTSGNPFRGQFF; DNA: TGTGCCAGCAGTTTGGGGACTAGCGGGAACCCCTTTCGTGGGCAGTTCTTC
D: -; V: TRBV4-3; size: few; J: TRBJ1-4; CDR3: CASSQVTEAEKLFF; DNA: TGCGCCAGCAGCCAAGTGACCGAGGCCGAAAAACTGTTTTTT
D: -; V: TRBV27; size: few; J: TRBJ2-4; CDR3: CASSLGGALAKNIQYF; DNA: TGTGCCAGCAGTCTAGGAGGGGCATTAGCCAAAAACATTCAGTACTTC
D: -; V: TRBV5-1; size: -; J: TRBJ2-2; CDR3: CTSSLWENTGELFF; DNA: TGCACCAGCAGCTTGTGGGAAAACACCGGGGAGCTGTTTTTT
D: -; V: TRBV20-1; size: -; J: TRBJ1-1; CDR3: CSAMGGGYTEAFF; DNA: TGCAGTGCTATGGGGGGTGGATACACTGAAGCTTTCTTT
D: -; V: TRBV25-1; size: -; J: TRBJ2-6; CDR3: CASSQGWGSGANVLTF; DNA: TGTGCCAGCAGTCAGGGTTGGGGCTCTGGGGCCAACGTCCTGACTTTC
D: TRBD1; V: TRBV29-1; size: once; J: TRBJ2-5; CDR3: CSVGGGRDGETQYF; DNA: TGCAGCGTTGGAGGGGGCAGGGACGGAGAGACCCAGTACTTC
D: TRBD2; V: TRBV14; size: few; J: TRBJ2-7; CDR3: CASSRPGTSGYEQYF; DNA: TGTGCCAGCAGCCGACCCGGGACTAGCGGATACGAGCAGTACTTC
D: TRBD1; V: TRBV6-6; size: many; J: TRBJ2-1; CDR3: CASSSGQEGNEQFF; DNA: TGTGCCAGCAGTTCGGGACAGGAAGGGAATGAGCAGTTCTTC
D: TRBD2; V: TRBV20-1; size: -; J: TRBJ2-1; CDR3: CSATTGTSGGWEQFF; DNA: TGCAGTGCTACGACCGGGACTAGCGGGGGGTGGGAGCAGTTCTTC
D: TRBD1; V: TRBV10-3; size: -; J: TRBJ1-5; CDR3: CAISELGQGNQPQHF; DNA: TGTGCCATCAGTGAGTTAGGACAGGGGAATCAGCCCCAGCATTTT
D: TRBD1; V: TRBV7-2; size: -; J: TRBJ1-2; CDR3: CASSLTHRGYGCTF; DNA: TGTGCCAGCAGCTTAACACACAGGGGATATGGCTGCACCTTC
D: TRBD1; V: TRBV25-1; size: -; J: TRBJ2-5; CDR3: CASSARQGTVETQYF; DNA: TGTGCCAGCAGTGCCCGACAGGGGACGGTGGAGACCCAGTACTTC
D: TRBD2; V: TRBV20-1; size: few; J: TRBJ2-7; CDR3: CSAPRQAGAYEQYF; DNA: TGCAGTGCTCCCCGACAAGCGGGAGCCTACGAGCAGTACTTC
D: -; V: TRBV7-2; size: few; J: TRBJ1-5; CDR3: CASSLARDSNQPQHF; DNA: TGTGCCAGCAGCTTAGCCAGAGATAGCAATCAGCCCCAGCATTTT
D: TRBD1; V: TRBV6-5; size: many; J: TRBJ2-2; CDR3: CASFKGTGAVPGELFF; DNA: TGTGCCAGCTTTAAGGGGACAGGGGCTGTTCCTGGGGAGCTGTTTTTT